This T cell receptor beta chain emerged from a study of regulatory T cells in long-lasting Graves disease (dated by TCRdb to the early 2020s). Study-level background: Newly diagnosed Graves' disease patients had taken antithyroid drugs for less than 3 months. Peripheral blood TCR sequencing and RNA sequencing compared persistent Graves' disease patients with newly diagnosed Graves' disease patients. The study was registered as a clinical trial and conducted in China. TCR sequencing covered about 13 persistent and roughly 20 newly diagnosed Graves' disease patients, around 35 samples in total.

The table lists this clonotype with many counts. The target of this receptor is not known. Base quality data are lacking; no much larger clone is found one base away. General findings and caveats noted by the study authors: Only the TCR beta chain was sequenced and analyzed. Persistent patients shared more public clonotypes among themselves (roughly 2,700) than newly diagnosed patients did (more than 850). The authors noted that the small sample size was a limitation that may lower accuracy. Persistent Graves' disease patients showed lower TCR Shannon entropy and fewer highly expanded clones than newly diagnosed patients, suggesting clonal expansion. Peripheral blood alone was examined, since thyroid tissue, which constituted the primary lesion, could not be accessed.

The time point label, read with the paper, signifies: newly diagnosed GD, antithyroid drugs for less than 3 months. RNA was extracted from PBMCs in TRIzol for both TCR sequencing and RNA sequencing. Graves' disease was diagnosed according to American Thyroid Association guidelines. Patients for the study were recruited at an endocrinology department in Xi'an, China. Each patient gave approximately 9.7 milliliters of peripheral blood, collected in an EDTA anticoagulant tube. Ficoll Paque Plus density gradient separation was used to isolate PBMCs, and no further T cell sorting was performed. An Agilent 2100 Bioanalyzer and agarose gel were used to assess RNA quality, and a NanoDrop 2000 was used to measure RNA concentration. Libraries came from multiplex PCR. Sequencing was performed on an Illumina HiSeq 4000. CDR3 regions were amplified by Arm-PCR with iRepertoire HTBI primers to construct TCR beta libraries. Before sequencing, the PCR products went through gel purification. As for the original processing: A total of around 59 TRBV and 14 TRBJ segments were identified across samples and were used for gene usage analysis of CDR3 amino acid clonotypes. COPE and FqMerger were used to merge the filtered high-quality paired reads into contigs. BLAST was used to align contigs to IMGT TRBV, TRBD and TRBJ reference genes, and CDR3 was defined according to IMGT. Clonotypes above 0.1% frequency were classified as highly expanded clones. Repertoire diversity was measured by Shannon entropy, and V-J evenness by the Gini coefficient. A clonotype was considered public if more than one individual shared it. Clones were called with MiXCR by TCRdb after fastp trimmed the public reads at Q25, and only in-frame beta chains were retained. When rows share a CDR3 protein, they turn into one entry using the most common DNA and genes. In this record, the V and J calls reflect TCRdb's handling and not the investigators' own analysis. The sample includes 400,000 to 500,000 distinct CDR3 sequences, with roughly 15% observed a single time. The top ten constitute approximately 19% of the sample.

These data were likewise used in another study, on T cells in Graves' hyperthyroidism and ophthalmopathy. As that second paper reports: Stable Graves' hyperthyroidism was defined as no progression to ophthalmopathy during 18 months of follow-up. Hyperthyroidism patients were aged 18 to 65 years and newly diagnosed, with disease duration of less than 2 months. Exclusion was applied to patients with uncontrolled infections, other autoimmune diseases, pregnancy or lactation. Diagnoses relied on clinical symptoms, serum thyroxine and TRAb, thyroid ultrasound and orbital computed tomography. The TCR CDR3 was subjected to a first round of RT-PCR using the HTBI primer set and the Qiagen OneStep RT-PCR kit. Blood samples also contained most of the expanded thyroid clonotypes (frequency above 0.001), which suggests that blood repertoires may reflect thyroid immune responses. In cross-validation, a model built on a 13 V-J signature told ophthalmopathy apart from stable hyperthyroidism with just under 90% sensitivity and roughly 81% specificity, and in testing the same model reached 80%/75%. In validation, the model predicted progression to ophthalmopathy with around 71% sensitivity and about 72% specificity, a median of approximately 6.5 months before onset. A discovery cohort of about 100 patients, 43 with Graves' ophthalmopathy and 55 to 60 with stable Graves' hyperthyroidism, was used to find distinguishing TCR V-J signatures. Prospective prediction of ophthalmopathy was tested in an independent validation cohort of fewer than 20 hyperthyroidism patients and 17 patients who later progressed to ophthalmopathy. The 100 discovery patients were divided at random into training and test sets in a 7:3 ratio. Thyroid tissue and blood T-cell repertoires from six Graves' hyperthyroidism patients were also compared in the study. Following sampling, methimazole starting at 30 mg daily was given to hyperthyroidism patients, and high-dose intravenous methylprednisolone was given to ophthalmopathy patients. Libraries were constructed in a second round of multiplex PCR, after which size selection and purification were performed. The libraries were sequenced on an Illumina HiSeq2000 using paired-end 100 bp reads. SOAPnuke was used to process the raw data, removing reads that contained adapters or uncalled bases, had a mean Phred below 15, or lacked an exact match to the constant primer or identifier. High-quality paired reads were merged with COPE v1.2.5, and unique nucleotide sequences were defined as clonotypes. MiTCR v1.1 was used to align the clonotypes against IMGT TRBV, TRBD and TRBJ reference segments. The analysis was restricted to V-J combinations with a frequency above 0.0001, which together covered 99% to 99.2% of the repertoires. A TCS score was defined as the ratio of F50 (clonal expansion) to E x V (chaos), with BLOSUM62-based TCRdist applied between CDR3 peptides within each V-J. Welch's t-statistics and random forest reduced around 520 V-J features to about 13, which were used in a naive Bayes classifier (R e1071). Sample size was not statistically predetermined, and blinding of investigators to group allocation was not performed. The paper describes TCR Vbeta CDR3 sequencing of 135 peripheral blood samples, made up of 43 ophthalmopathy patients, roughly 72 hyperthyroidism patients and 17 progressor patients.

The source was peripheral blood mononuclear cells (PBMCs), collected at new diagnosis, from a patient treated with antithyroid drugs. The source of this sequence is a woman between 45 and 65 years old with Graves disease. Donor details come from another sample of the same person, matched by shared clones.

The CDR3 protein sequence reads: CASLQGRDYEQYF. The DNA sequence is given as TGTGCCAGCCTCCAGGGGCGGGACTACGAGCAGTACTTC. The chain was built from TRBV28 and TRBJ2-7; the D segment may tentatively be TRBD1 or TRBD2, each giving 6 matched bases. CDR1 is given as MDHEN and CDR2 as SYDVKM, both from the germline V gene. Spanning cysteine to phenylalanine, the CDR3 consists of 13 amino acids. Only the CDR3 part of the read is kept: 39 bases, read in frame from the first base. The trim is 8 bases for V and 3 bases for J, with a gap of 14 bases between the germline ends.